This TCR beta chain was documented in a study of regulatory T cells in long-lasting Graves disease. This clonotype was detected ten times or more. As for time point: newly diagnosed GD, antithyroid drugs for less than 3 months. The TCR library was made from RNA extracted from PBMCs. The authors built TCR beta libraries using iRepertoire HTBI primers and Arm-PCR of CDR3 regions. TCRdb re-analysed the multiplex PCR reads in MiXCR, keeping a single row per CDR3 protein. The sample records fewer than 650,000 distinct CDR3 sequences, 15% to 20% being singletons. This sample also appeared in a second study, on T cells in Graves' hyperthyroidism and ophthalmopathy.

The material sequenced was peripheral blood mononuclear cells (PBMCs), taken at new diagnosis, from a patient treated with antithyroid drugs. This receptor was obtained from a woman aged 25 to 39 with Graves disease.

CDR3 sequence (DNA): TGTGCCACCAGCAGTACTCCCCGGGGGACTGAAGCTTTCTTT. Translated: CATSSTPRGTEAFF. The V call is TRBV15, the J call TRBJ1-1; weak D call: TRBD1 (5 bases). The V end was cut by 3 bases, the J end by 5 bases, with 13 bases between. The CDR3 covers 14 residues. The germline CDR1 and CDR2 sequences are LNHNV and YYDKDF (reference sequence). The entire variable domain, with the rest obtained from reference TRBV15 and TRBJ1-1, is as follows: DAMVIQNPRYQVTQFGKPVTLSCSQTLNHNVMYWYQQKSSQAPKLLFHYYDKDFNNEADTPDNFQSRRPNTSFCFLDIRSPGLGDTAMYLCATSSTPRGTEAFFGQGTRLTVV.